The entry below gives a single T cell receptor beta chain sequence along with its context. This specimen belongs to a study of blood T cell repertoires in COVID-19. Germline V lookup: CDR1 LGHNA, CDR2 YSLEER. J lost 0 bases, V lost 4 bases, and 6 bases had no gene match. There are 15 residues in the CDR3. Sequencing used immunoSEQ multiplex PCR; TCRdb keeps in-frame clones, though not all of them. The sample has under 55,000 clones; about 90% are singletons. The sequencing input was peripheral blood. The receptor's source is a woman over 75 with active COVID-19. The chain links TRBV4-3 to TRBJ2-7, with 7 bases aligning to TRBD1. CDR3 DNA: TGCGCCAGCAGCCTGTCGGGACAGAGCTCCTACGAGCAGTACTTC. It yields the protein CASSLSGQSSYEQYF.